This entry lists 9 T cell receptor beta chains sequenced from one sample in a study of cytomegalovirus exposure and HLA in healthy donors. This PCR relied on a set of 60 Vbeta primers and 13 Jbeta primers. TCRdb keeps only in-frame clones here, not all; method: immunoSEQ multiplex PCR. The table lists some 130,000 clones, around 80% of them singletons, with 1.3% to 1.5% in the top ten. The specimen sequenced was PBMCs. The receptors stem from a female donor in good health and CMV-seronegative.

The chain recombines TRBV5-6 with TRBJ2-7; 10 nucleotides agree with TRBD1. J was trimmed by 5 bases and V by 6 bases; bases with no gene match: 11. This CDR3 has 15 residues. Germline CDR1 and CDR2: SGHDT and YYEEEE. CDR3 DNA sequence: TGTGCCAGCACCTGGGGGACAGGGGTTCCCCACGAGCAGTACTTC. Its translation is CASTWGTGVPHEQYF.

This chain uses TRBV28 with TRBJ2-1; 10 bases line up with TRBD2. J lost 7 bases, V lost 0 bases, and 6 bases had no gene match. Germline assignment: CDR1 MDHEN and CDR2 SYDVKM. This CDR3 is built from 16 residues. Here the CDR3 DNA reads TGTGCCAGCAGTTTATGGGTAGCGGGAGGAATAAATGAGCAGTTCTTC. The encoded protein is CASSLWVAGGINEQFF.

CDR3 bases: TGCGCCAGCAGCTTGGCCGACAGGGTGGACACTGAAGCTTTCTTT. Amino acids: CASSLADRVDTEAFF. The J gene is TRBJ1-1, the V gene TRBV5-1; 7 bases fit TRBD1. CDR1 is SGHRS and CDR2 is YFSETQ in the germline V gene. This CDR3 is built from 15 residues. J lost 3 bases, V lost 0 bases, and 5 bases had no gene match.

The chain employs TRBV20-1 and TRBJ1-2; D gene unclear. Per germline, CDR1 DFQATT and CDR2 SNEGSKA (reference sequence). The CDR3 loop spans 11 amino acids. V was pared by 3 bases and J by 5 bases, with 7 bases between. This chain's CDR3 is CSARRGYGYTF. The DNA of the CDR3 is TGCAGTGCTAGGCGGGGATATGGCTACACCTTC.

The chain uses TRBV4-3 and TRBJ1-5, with D perhaps matching TRBD1 (5 bases). The CDR3 has 15 residues. Trimming removed 1 base from V and 4 bases from J, with 11 bases in between. Germline CDR1 is LGHNA and CDR2 is YSLEER. The CDR3 sequence is CASSQVAGTNQPQHF. In DNA form, the CDR3 reads TGCGCCAGCAGCCAAGTTGCAGGGACTAATCAGCCCCAGCATTTT.

The genes are TRBV18 and TRBJ2-3, with 8 bases that match TRBD1. Trimming cost V 0 bases and J 8 bases; bases outside gene matches: 4. The CDR3 runs 14 residues. Per the germline V gene, CDR1 is KGHSH and CDR2 is LQKENI. Written as DNA, the CDR3 is TGTGCCAGCTCACCACCGGGACAGGCGGCTACGCAGTATTTT. This encodes CASSPPGQAATQYF.

CDR3 region: CASSQDITGEAEAFF. The CDR3 DNA reads TGCGCCAGCAGCCAAGATATAACAGGGGAGGCTGAAGCTTTCTTT. The chain is built from TRBV4-1 and TRBJ1-1; 7 bases agree with TRBD1. Trimming removed 0 bases from V and 6 bases from J; junction bases left unmatched: 7. This CDR3 contains 15 residues. Germline V CDR1 and CDR2: MGHRA, YSYEKL.

The gene calls are TRBV18 and TRBJ1-1; 8 nucleotides line up with TRBD1. Germline CDR1 is KGHSH and CDR2 is LQKENI. The V gene end was trimmed by 6 bases and the J gene end by 6 bases; junction bases not matched to a gene: 3. The CDR3 totals 12 residues. CDR3 amino acids: CASSGTGPEAFF. As DNA, the CDR3 is TGTGCCAGCTCCGGGACAGGCCCTGAAGCTTTCTTT.

The chain recombines TRBV21-1 with TRBJ1-5; TRBD1, the table's D call, lacks a check against the DNA. TRBV21-1 is marked as a pseudogene. The CDR3 loop spans 17 amino acids. CDR3 protein: CASSNHDQGRRYQPQHF. CDR3 DNA sequence: TGTGCCAGCAGCAATCATGACCAGGGCAGGCGGTATCAGCCCCAGCATTTT.